The 24 T cell receptor beta chains listed next were all sequenced from one sample in a study of blood T cell repertoires in COVID-19. Profiled with immunoSEQ multiplex PCR; TCRdb holds only in-frame clones, not every one. Here the sample spans 350,000 or so clones, about 91% being singletons. The sequencing sample was made of peripheral blood. The source is a woman aged 25 to 39 with COVID-19, enrolled during active disease.

V is TRBV19 and J is TRBJ1-1; tentative D call: TRBD1 (5 bases). V lost 5 bases and J lost 6, with 7 bases in between. The CDR3 runs to 11 residues. CDR1 and CDR2 from the germline V gene are LNHDA and SQIVND (reference sequence). Written as DNA, the CDR3 is TGTGCCAGTAGTTCAGGGTCTGAAGCTTTCTTT. Protein sequence: CASSSGSEAFF.

Of note for this clone: An end of the junction differs from the germline gene, which may be a read error. This chain connects TRBV12-3 or TRBV12-4 to TRBJ1-1; a weak D match, TRBD1 (6 bases). The length of the CDR3 is 13 residues. The CDR3 bases are TGTGCCAGCAGATACAGGGAGAACGCTGAAGCTTTCTTT. Translating gives CASRYRENAEAFF.

This rearrangement joins TRBV30 to TRBJ1-3, with 7 bases fitting TRBD1. The CDR3 length is 15 residues. The V segment lost 0 bases and the J segment 4 bases; nucleotides outside the gene matches: 6. The V gene's germline CDR1 is GTSNPN and CDR2 SVGIG (reference sequence). CDR3 sequence reads: CAWSVGGIAGNTIYF. DNA for the CDR3: TGTGCCTGGAGTGTAGGGGGCATAGCGGGAAACACCATATATTTT.

The chain is built from TRBV6-4 and TRBJ2-3; TRBD2 agrees at 9 bases. This CDR3 has 13 amino acids. V lost 10 bases and J lost 7; bases outside the gene matches: 9. Germline V gene data show CDR1 as MRHNA and CDR2 as SNTAGT. The CDR3 nucleotides read TGTGCCACCGGGGTAGCGGGGGCCCATACGCAGTATTTT. This translates into CATGVAGAHTQYF.

The J gene is TRBJ2-6, the V gene TRBV5-1; TRBD1 might be the D (6 bases). V lost 2 bases and J 9 bases, leaving 15 bases between the germline ends. The CDR3 length is 15 residues. Germline CDR1 reads SGHRS; CDR2 reads YFSETQ. CDR3 residues: CASSLLTGIVNVLTF. Written as DNA, the CDR3 is TGCGCCAGCAGCTTACTCACAGGGATAGTCAACGTCCTGACTTTC.

V gene TRBV7-8 combines with J gene TRBJ1-1, with TRBD1 matching 8 bases. V dropped 1 base and J dropped 7; count of bases not matched to a gene: 14. Germline-derived CDR1 and CDR2 are SGHVS and FQNEAQ. This CDR3 region has 17 residues. The CDR3 here is CASSLVLHSAGGGEAFF. In DNA form, the CDR3 reads TGTGCCAGCAGCTTAGTTTTGCATTCCGCAGGGGGCGGTGAAGCTTTCTTT.

In its sample, this clone was seen a few times. This sequence joins TRBV5-6 and TRBJ1-2; D not resolved. V lost 0 bases and J 6 bases, leaving 12 bases between the germline ends. The CDR3 has 14 residues. Per the germline V gene, CDR1 is SGHDT and CDR2 is YYEEEE. The CDR3 nucleotides are TGTGCCAGCAGCTTGGCCCGGAGGGTCCATGGCTACACCTTC. Its protein is CASSLARRVHGYTF.

V usage is TRBV6-2 or TRBV6-3 and J usage is TRBJ2-2; D remains unclear. The CDR3 spans 13 residues. Trimming removed 6 bases at V and 2 bases at J, with 7 bases between. The germline CDR1 and CDR2 sequences are MNHEY and SVGEGT. Written as DNA, the CDR3 is TGTGCCAGCAGCTTACTTAACACCGGGGAGCTGTTTTTT. It is translated as CASSLLNTGELFF.

This chain uses TRBV7-2 with TRBJ1-5; D is ambiguous. The CDR3 spans 14 residues. Germline assignment: CDR1 SGHTA and CDR2 FQGNSA. Trimming took off 2 bases at V and 6 bases at J, with 11 bases between the two ends. CDR3 sequence reads: CASSLWESGQPQHF. The DNA of the CDR3 is TGTGCCAGCAGCTTATGGGAGTCGGGTCAGCCCCAGCATTTT.

The J gene is TRBJ2-7, the V gene TRBV5-1, with 8 bases that match TRBD2. V lost 4 bases and J lost 1; bases outside the gene matches: 13. The length of the CDR3 is 17 residues. CDR1 is SGHRS and CDR2 is YFSETQ in the germline V gene. The CDR3 loop is CASSPLRGSGGSYEQYF. DNA of the CDR3: TGCGCCAGCAGCCCTCTACGTGGGAGCGGGGGTTCCTACGAGCAGTACTTC.

This clone was observed once. This chain joins TRBV12-3 or TRBV12-4 and TRBJ2-3; D may be TRBD1 (6 bases). Trimming took off 10 bases at V and 3 bases at J, with 14 bases between the two ends. The CDR3 is 13 residues long. CDR3 in amino acids: CAIAQGLTDTQYF. The CDR3 DNA reads TGTGCCATCGCACAGGGCCTGACAGATACGCAGTATTTT.

The sample holds one count of this clone. The chain combines TRBV11-3 with TRBJ1-2; 7 bases are a match to TRBD1. This CDR3 has 17 amino acids. Germline V lookup: CDR1 SGHNT, CDR2 YENEEA. V lost 4 bases, J lost 4 bases, and 15 bases stayed unmatched. CDR3 loop: CASSSGGGVIPPYGYTF. CDR3 sequence (DNA): TGTGCCAGCAGCTCCGGAGGGGGCGTGATACCCCCCTATGGCTACACCTTC.

The V call is TRBV14, the J call TRBJ1-2; TRBD1 aligns across 8 bases. Trimming at V came to 4 bases and at J to 8 bases, leaving 6 bases not matched to a gene. There are 13 residues in the CDR3. In germline, CDR1 is SGHDN, CDR2 FVKESK. The CDR3 is CASSLGTGWGYTF. The DNA of the CDR3 is TGTGCCAGCAGCCTCGGGACAGGATGGGGCTACACCTTC.

The rearrangement joins TRBV6-5 to TRBJ1-3, with unresolved D. CDR3 length: 12 residues. Looked up from germline, CDR1 is MNHEY and CDR2 is SVGAGI. Trimming took 8 bases from V and 3 from J, leaving 8 bases between them. The DNA for the CDR3 is TGTGCCAGCCGGTCCGGTGGAAACACCATATATTTT. It is translated as CASRSGGNTIYF.

The chain recombines TRBV25-1 with TRBJ2-1; D might be TRBD2 (7 bases). Germline CDR1 reads MGHDK; CDR2 reads SYGVNS. Trimming took 4 bases from V and 11 from J, leaving 15 bases between them. CDR3 size: 13 residues. CDR3 loop: CASSGTRGGQQFF. CDR3 DNA: TGTGCCAGCAGTGGAACTAGGGGGGGCCAGCAGTTCTTC.

J is TRBJ2-2 and V is TRBV9; 8 bases are a match to TRBD1. The germline V gene has CDR1 SGDLS and CDR2 YYNGEE. With 1 base clipped from V and 6 bases from J, the junction kept 5 bases outside the gene matches. The CDR3 is 15 residues long. This CDR3 reads CASSVLDRGSGELFF. The CDR3 DNA sequence: TGTGCCAGCAGCGTATTAGACAGGGGCTCCGGGGAGCTGTTTTTT.

The V call is TRBV9, the J call TRBJ1-4; 10 nucleotides line up with TRBD1. CDR1 is SGDLS, CDR2 YYNGEE, per germline. The V segment lost 3 bases and the J segment 5 bases; nucleotides outside the gene matches: 4. The CDR3 covers 15 residues. CDR3 in amino acids: CASSDRDRGNEKLFF. The CDR3 DNA follows: TGTGCCAGCAGCGACCGGGACAGGGGAAATGAAAAACTGTTTTTT.

As regards this clone: Other DNA variants within this sample encode the same CDR3. This chain connects TRBV27 to TRBJ1-2; possible D gene TRBD1, 6 bases. This CDR3 has 12 residues. Looked up from germline, CDR1 is MNHEY and CDR2 is SMNVEV (reference sequence). With 2 bases removed from V and 8 bases from J, the gap between germline ends came to 9 bases. Here the CDR3 DNA reads TGTGCCAGCAGTTTAACAGGGCGGGGCTACACCTTC. Translation: CASSLTGRGYTF.

The rearrangement joins TRBV6-5 to TRBJ2-7; possible D gene TRBD1, 5 bases. Trimming pared 4 bases from V and 9 bases from J, leaving 13 bases between. The CDR3 contains 12 residues. Germline CDR1 is MNHEY and CDR2 is SVGAGI. The CDR3 protein is CASSSLDRVQYF. The DNA for the CDR3 is TGTGCCAGCAGTTCGTTAGACAGAGTGCAGTACTTC.

The chain combines TRBV2 with TRBJ2-3, with D possibly being TRBD2 (5 bases). The V gene's germline CDR1 is SNHLY and CDR2 FYNNEI. CDR3 length: 12 residues. V was cut by 8 bases and J by 9 bases, with 15 bases left in between. The CDR3 DNA follows: TGTGCCAGCCAGGTCCCCAGAGGGACGCAGTATTTT. Its protein product is CASQVPRGTQYF.

This clone came up once. The gene calls are TRBV19 and TRBJ2-3, with D perhaps matching TRBD2 (7 bases). Trimming pared 10 bases from V and 4 bases from J, leaving 21 bases between. CDR3 size: 15 residues. Germline CDR1 reads LNHDA; CDR2 reads SQIVND (reference sequence). This CDR3 is CATTGEGERADTQYF. The CDR3 DNA reads as TGTGCCACCACCGGGGAGGGGGAGAGGGCAGATACGCAGTATTTT.

This chain's CDR3 is CASSHPGTLHF. The CDR3 DNA follows: TGTGCCAGCAGCCACCCCGGGACCCTCCACTTT. The rearrangement joins TRBV4-2 to TRBJ1-6; no clear D. CDR1 is LGHNA and CDR2 is YNFKEQ in the germline V gene. The V gene lost 3 bases and the J gene lost 14 bases, with 8 bases spanning the gap. The CDR3 has 11 amino acids.

This clone was seen just once. CDR3 loop: CASTNLGGSDGYTF. CDR3 sequence (DNA): TGTGCCAGCACCAACCTTGGCGGGTCGGATGGCTACACCTTC. The chain has TRBV9 and TRBJ1-2; no firm D call. V lost 6 bases and J lost 6, with 18 bases in between. The CDR3 has 14 residues. Germline-derived CDR1 and CDR2 are SGDLS and YYNGEE.

The rearrangement uses TRBV29-1 and TRBJ2-3, with 12 positions matching TRBD2. V lost 1 base to trimming and J lost 2 bases; unmatched junction nucleotides: 4. The germline gives CDR1 SQVTM, CDR2 ANQGSEA. The CDR3 runs to 16 residues. The CDR3 nucleotides are TGCAGCGTTGAAGGACTAGCGGGGGACTCCACAGATACGCAGTATTTT. Its translation: CSVEGLAGDSTDTQYF.